These 7 T cell receptor beta chains came from one sample sequenced in a study of blood T cell repertoires in COVID-19. Profiled with immunoSEQ multiplex PCR; TCRdb holds only in-frame clones, not every one. This sample has 200,000 or so clones, with approximately 83% found just once. The sequenced material came from peripheral blood. Every receptor here comes from a woman aged 55 to 70 with acute or convalescent COVID-19.

J is TRBJ2-5 and V is TRBV5-4; D not certain. The CDR3 is 13 amino acids. V was trimmed by 0 bases and J by 1 base, leaving 4 bases between them. Germline loops: CDR1 SGHNT, CDR2 YYREEE (reference sequence). The CDR3 DNA is TGTGCCAGCAGCTTGGCAGTCCAAGAGACCCAGTACTTC. This translates into CASSLAVQETQYF.

This chain links TRBV5-6 with TRBJ1-5; 7 bases fit TRBD1. V was pared by 4 bases and J by 0 bases, with 7 bases of the junction left unmatched. Germline V gives CDR1 SGHDT, CDR2 YYEEEE. The CDR3 contains 16 residues. CDR3 coding DNA: TGTGCCAGCAGCAGAAAGACAGGGTATAGCAATCAGCCCCAGCATTTT. It yields the protein CASSRKTGYSNQPQHF.

The chain is built from TRBV5-5 and TRBJ2-1; 8 bases match TRBD1. The CDR3 totals 18 residues. With 0 bases clipped from V and 0 bases from J, the junction kept 8 bases outside the gene matches. Germline V gene data show CDR1 as SGHKS and CDR2 as YYEKEE (reference sequence). CDR3 DNA sequence: TGTGCCAGCAGCTTGGGGACAGGGAGGCCGAGCTCCTACAATGAGCAGTTCTTC. Protein: CASSLGTGRPSSYNEQFF.

V is TRBV3-1 (or the pseudogene TRBV3-2) and J is TRBJ2-1, with 7 bases that match TRBD1. Trimming cost V 3 bases and J 7 bases; bases outside gene matches: 9. This CDR3 region has 15 residues. Germline V lookup: CDR1 LGHDT, CDR2 YNNKEL (reference sequence). In DNA form, the CDR3 reads TGTGCCAGCAGCCAGCCCGGGACAGAAGCGAATGAGCAGTTCTTC. Its translation: CASSQPGTEANEQFF.

This chain joins TRBV27 and TRBJ1-1; D gene unclear. This CDR3 is built from 13 residues. Germline V lookup: CDR1 MNHEY, CDR2 SMNVEV (reference sequence). Trimming cost V 2 bases and J 10 bases, with 14 bases left between them. The CDR3 coding sequence is TGTGCCAGCAGTTTAGATGGGTCTGGCGGAGCTTTCTTT. Translating it yields CASSLDGSGGAFF.

The chain carries TRBV5-1 and TRBJ1-4; D remains unclear. Trimming removed 8 bases from V and 5 bases from J, with 13 bases in between. This CDR3 comprises 13 residues. Germline CDR1 SGHRS, CDR2 YFSETQ. CDR3 nucleotide sequence: TGCGCCAGACCGAACACAGAAAATGAAAAACTGTTTTTT. It yields the protein CARPNTENEKLFF. Together with reference TRBV5-1 and TRBJ1-4, the CDR3 gives the full variable domain: KAGVTQTPRYLIKTRGQQVTLSCSPISGHRSVSWYQQTPGQGLQFLFEYFSETQRNKGNFPGRFSGRQFSNSRSEMNVSTLELGDSALYLCARPNTENEKLFFGSGTQLSVL.

Details on this clone: The same CDR3 arises from other DNA sequences in this sample as well. The chain carries TRBV11-2 and TRBJ2-7; D is undetermined. Germline values: CDR1 SGHAT, CDR2 FQNNGV. V was pared by 3 bases and J by 4 bases, with 7 bases between. This CDR3 has 12 amino acids. The CDR3 DNA reads as TGTGCCAGCAGCTTCCCCACTTACGAGCAGTACTTC. This encodes CASSFPTYEQYF.